This is a list of T cell receptor beta chains from one sample in a study of T cell changes during pregnancy in multiple sclerosis. The table came from immunoSEQ multiplex PCR; TCRdb's copy has only in-frame clones and leaves some out. The repertoire consists of around 70,000 clones, with more than 90% occurring once and the leading ten covering approximately 2%. This material consisted of peripheral blood, taken in the second trimester of pregnancy. These receptors all come from a female donor in good health, enrolled as a control in a pregnancy study. The CDR3 runs from the conserved cysteine through the conserved F or W. D genes are given only for firm matches. Clone size is not always given. Where it is, it says once, few, many or a class for expanded clones.

NA	NA	TRBJ1-5	TRBV7-2	TGTGCCAGCAGCTTAAGGCAGGGCAGGCAGCCCCAGCATTTT	CASSLRQGRQPQHF
NA	NA	TRBJ2-5	TRBV7-8	TGTGCCAGCAGCCCCCTAGAGACCCAGTACTTC	CASSPLETQYF
TRBD2	NA	TRBJ2-5	TRBV27	TGTGCCAGCAGTTTATACGCCCGAACTAGCGGGGTACAAGAGACCCAGTACTTC	CASSLYARTSGVQETQYF
NA	NA	TRBJ1-2	TRBV15	TGTGCCACCAGCAGAGACGCGGGGCAACGGGGCTACACCTTC	CATSRDAGQRGYTF
NA	NA	TRBJ2-3	TRBV7-2	TGTGCCAGCAGGCCCTCCAGGTACACAGATACGCAGTATTTT	CASRPSRYTDTQYF
TRBD2	NA	TRBJ2-3	TRBV28	TGTGCCAGCAGTTTAGGCGGGGGGCGTGGAGATACGCAGTATTTT	CASSLGGGRGDTQYF
NA	NA	TRBJ1-5	TRBV5-8	TGTGCCAGCACCCACTTGGGGGCTCAGCCCCAGCATTTT	CASTHLGAQPQHF
NA	once	TRBJ1-5	TRBV10-3	TGTGCCATCAGTGCAGGGTATAACGGCAATCAGCCCCAGCATTTT	CAISAGYNGNQPQHF
NA	NA	TRBJ2-7	TRBV5-1	TGCGCCAGCAGCTTAGAAGACAGGTCCTACGAGCAGTACTTC	CASSLEDRSYEQYF
NA	NA	TRBJ2-3	TRBV11-1	TGTGCCAGCAGCTTAGGGCGGGCAGATACGCAGTATTTT	CASSLGRADTQYF
TRBD1	NA	TRBJ1-5	TRBV28	TGTGCCAGCACCGGGGGACAGAGCAATCAGCCCCAGCATTTT	CASTGGQSNQPQHF
NA	NA	TRBJ1-5	TRBV19	TGTGCCAGTAGTATAGGGTCCAACACCTATCAGCCCCAGCATTTT	CASSIGSNTYQPQHF
TRBD1	NA	TRBJ1-2	TRBV18	TGTGCCAGCTCACCACTGGACAGGGGAGGATATGGCTACACCTTC	CASSPLDRGGYGYTF
TRBD1	once	TRBJ1-1	TRBV25-1	TGTGCCAGCAGTGCTAGATTTGGACAGGGTGGTGGCACTGAAGCTTTCTTT	CASSARFGQGGGTEAFF
TRBD1	NA	TRBJ1-1	TRBV4-1	TGCGCCAGCAGCCACGTGACAGGGGTCACTGAAGCTTTCTTT	CASSHVTGVTEAFF
NA	NA	TRBJ1-2	TRBV7-9	TGTGCCAGCAGCTTAGCGCGGCCTACGGAGGACTATGGCTACACCTTC	CASSLARPTEDYGYTF
NA	NA	TRBJ1-5	TRBV28	TGTGCCAGCAGTTTACGGGATAGCAATCAGCCCCAGCATTTT	CASSLRDSNQPQHF
NA	NA	TRBJ1-5	TRBV5-6	TGTGCCAGCAGCCTCGGAGGGCCGGAAAATCAGCCCCAGCATTTT	CASSLGGPENQPQHF
NA	NA	TRBJ1-5	TRBV14	TGTGCCAGCAGCCAAGGACTTGGCAATCAGCCCCAGCATTTT	CASSQGLGNQPQHF
TRBD2	many	TRBJ2-5	TRBV4-3	TGCGCCAGCAGCCAACGGGGGGGCCTTGCAGAGACCCAGTACTTC	CASSQRGGLAETQYF
NA	NA	TRBJ1-5	TRBV7-6	TGTGCCAGCAGCTTAGGGGCCGCTAGCAATCAGCCCCAGCATTTT	CASSLGAASNQPQHF
NA	NA	TRBJ1-2	TRBV5-1	TGCGCCAGCAGCCTAAGGGCGGGTTATGGCTACACCTTC	CASSLRAGYGYTF
NA	NA	TRBJ2-7	TRBV7-9	TGTGCCAGCAGCTTCGGGGCAGGGGACGAGCAGTACTTC	CASSFGAGDEQYF
NA	once	TRBJ1-6	TRBV4-1	TGCGCCAGCACCCCCGTGTGGAGCTCCTATAATTCACCCCTCCACTTT	CASTPVWSSYNSPLHF
NA	NA	TRBJ1-6	TRBV9	TGTGCCAGCAGCACTACAGGGAGCTCCTATAATTCACCCCTCCACTTT	CASSTTGSSYNSPLHF
NA	NA	TRBJ2-1	TRBV7-3	TGTGCCAGCAGCTTAACTAGCGCGTACAATGAGCAGTTCTTC	CASSLTSAYNEQFF
TRBD1	NA	TRBJ1-1	TRBV7-9	TGTGCCAGCAGCTTAGCTGGACAGGGAACTGAAGCTTTCTTT	CASSLAGQGTEAFF
TRBD2	NA	TRBJ2-3	TRBV7-2	TGTGCCAGCAGCTCAGGACTAGCGGGGGGACATATTCTAGATACGCAGTATTTT	CASSSGLAGGHILDTQYF
TRBD1	NA	TRBJ2-5	TRBV5-4	TGTGCCAGCAGCTTAGGGACAGGGGGCCACCAAGAGACCCAGTACTTC	CASSLGTGGHQETQYF
TRBD1	once	TRBJ2-1	TRBV18	TGTGCCAGCTCAAGGGACAGGGTAAAGAACGGGGGTGAGCAGTTCTTC	CASSRDRVKNGGEQFF
NA	NA	TRBJ2-7	TRBV11-2	TGTGCCAGCAGCTTCGTCGAGAAGCAGTACTTC	CASSFVEKQYF
NA	NA	TRBJ2-3	TRBV6-1	TGTGCCAGCACACCCCCGACGGTTACGGGTACGCAGTATTTT	CASTPPTVTGTQYF
TRBD2	NA	TRBJ2-3	TRBV7-9	TGTGCCAGCAGCTTAAGAGCGGGGGGGTCGACAGATACGCAGTATTTT	CASSLRAGGSTDTQYF
TRBD2	NA	TRBJ2-3	TRBV6-5	TGTGCCAGCAGAACTAGCGGGGGGTATACGCAGTATTTT	CASRTSGGYTQYF
NA	NA	TRBJ2-7	TRBV6-6	TGTGCCGTCCGGGACACTCCGAGGCAGTACTTC	CAVRDTPRQYF
TRBD1	NA	TRBJ1-2	TRBV19	TGTGCCAGTAGTATAACAGGGACAGCGGGTAACTATGGCTACACCTTC	CASSITGTAGNYGYTF
NA	NA	TRBJ2-7	TRBV4-2	TGTGCCAGCAGCCCCGTGGAACTACCCTCCTACGAGCAGTACTTC	CASSPVELPSYEQYF
TRBD1	NA	TRBJ2-1	TRBV28	TGTGCCATCGAAGGGACAGCCTACAATGAGCAGTTCTTC	CAIEGTAYNEQFF
NA	NA	TRBJ1-3	TRBV7-9	TGTGCCAGCAGCTTCGGGGCGGGGGGGGCGACCTCTGGAAACACCATATATTTT	CASSFGAGGATSGNTIYF
TRBD2	NA	TRBJ2-3	TRBV11-3	TGTGCCAGCAGCCGTAGAGCGGGAGCCACAGATACGCAGTATTTT	CASSRRAGATDTQYF
TRBD2	NA	TRBJ2-3	TRBV10-3	TGTGCCATCAGTGAGTCTACTAGCGGCAGCACAGATACGCAGTATTTT	CAISESTSGSTDTQYF